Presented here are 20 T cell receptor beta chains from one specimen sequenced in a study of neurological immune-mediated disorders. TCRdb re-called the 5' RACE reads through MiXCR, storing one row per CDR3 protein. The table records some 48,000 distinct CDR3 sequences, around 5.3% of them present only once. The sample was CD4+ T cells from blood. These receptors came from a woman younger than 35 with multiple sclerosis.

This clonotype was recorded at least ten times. The CDR3 spells CASTPRGLSYNEQFF. DNA for the CDR3: TGTGCCAGTACCCCTCGCGGGCTTTCCTACAATGAGCAGTTCTTC. This chain connects TRBV19 to TRBJ2-1; D might be TRBD2 (5 bases). This CDR3 is built from 15 residues. V was clipped by 7 bases and J by 1 base, with 14 bases between them. Germline values: CDR1 LNHDA, CDR2 SQIVND (reference sequence).

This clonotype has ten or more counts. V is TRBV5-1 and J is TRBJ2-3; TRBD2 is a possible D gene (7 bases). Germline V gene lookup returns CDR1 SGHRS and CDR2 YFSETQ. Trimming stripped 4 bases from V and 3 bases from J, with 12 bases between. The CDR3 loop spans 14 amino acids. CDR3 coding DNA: TGCGCCAGCAGCGGGGGGGGGCTGACAGATACGCAGTATTTT. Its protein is CASSGGGLTDTQYF.

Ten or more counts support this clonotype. The DNA of the CDR3 is TGCAGTGCTAGTAGGCCGGGGTTTAGGATCGAGCAGTACTTC. Encoded protein: CSASRPGFRIEQYF. The chain joins TRBV20-1 to TRBJ2-7; the D gene is possibly TRBD2 (5 bases). The CDR3 totals 14 residues. V shed 3 bases and J shed 6 bases, with 18 bases lying between them. Germline V lookup: CDR1 DFQATT, CDR2 SNEGSKA (reference sequence).

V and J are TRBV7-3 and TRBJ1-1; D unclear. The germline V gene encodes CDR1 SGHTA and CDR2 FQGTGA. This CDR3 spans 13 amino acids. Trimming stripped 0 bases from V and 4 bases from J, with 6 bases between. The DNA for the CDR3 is TGTGCCAGCAGCTTAACATGGACCACTGAAGCTTTCTTT. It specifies CASSLTWTTEAFF.

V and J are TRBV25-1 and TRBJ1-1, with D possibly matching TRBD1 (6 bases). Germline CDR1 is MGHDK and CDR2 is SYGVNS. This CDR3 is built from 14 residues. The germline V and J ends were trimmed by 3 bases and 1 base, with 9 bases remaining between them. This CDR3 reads CASSEGGANTEAFF. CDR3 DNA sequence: TGTGCCAGCAGTGAGGGGGGCGCGAACACTGAAGCTTTCTTT.

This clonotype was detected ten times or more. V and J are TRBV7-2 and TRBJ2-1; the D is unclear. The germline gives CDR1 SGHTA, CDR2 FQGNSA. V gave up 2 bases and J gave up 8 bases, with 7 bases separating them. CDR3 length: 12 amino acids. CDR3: CASSLFSYEQFF. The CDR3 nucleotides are TGTGCCAGCAGCTTATTCTCCTATGAGCAGTTCTTC.

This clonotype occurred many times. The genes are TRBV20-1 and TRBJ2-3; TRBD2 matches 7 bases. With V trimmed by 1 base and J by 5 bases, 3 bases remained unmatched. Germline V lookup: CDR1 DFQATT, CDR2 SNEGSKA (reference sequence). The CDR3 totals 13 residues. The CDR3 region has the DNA TGCAGTGCTAGAGGCGGGAGTAGAGATACGCAGTATTTT. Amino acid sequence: CSARGGSRDTQYF.

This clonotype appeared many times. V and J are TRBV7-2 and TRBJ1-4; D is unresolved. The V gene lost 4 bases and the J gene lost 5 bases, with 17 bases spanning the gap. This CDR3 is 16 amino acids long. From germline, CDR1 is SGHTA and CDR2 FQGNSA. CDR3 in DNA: TGTGCCAGCAGCTCTAACATCGGTCGGCGAAATGAAAAACTGTTTTTT. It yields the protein CASSSNIGRRNEKLFF.

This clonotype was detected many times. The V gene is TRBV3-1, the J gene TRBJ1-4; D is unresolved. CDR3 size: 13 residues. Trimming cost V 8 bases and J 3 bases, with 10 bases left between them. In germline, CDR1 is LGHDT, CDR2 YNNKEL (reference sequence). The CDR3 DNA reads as TGTGCCAGCGGAGGGATTGCTAATGAAAAACTGTTTTTT. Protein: CASGGIANEKLFF.

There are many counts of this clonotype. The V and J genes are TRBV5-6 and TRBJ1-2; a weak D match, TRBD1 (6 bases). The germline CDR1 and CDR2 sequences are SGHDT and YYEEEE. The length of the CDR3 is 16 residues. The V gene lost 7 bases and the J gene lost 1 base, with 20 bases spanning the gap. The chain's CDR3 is CASGTRNRAINYGYTF. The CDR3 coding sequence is TGTGCCAGCGGCACGCGAAACAGGGCTATTAACTATGGCTACACCTTC. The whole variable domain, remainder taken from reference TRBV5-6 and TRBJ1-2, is DAGVTQSPTHLIKTRGQQVTLRCSPKSGHDTVSWYQQALGQGPQFIFQYYEEEERQRGNFPDRFSGHQFPNYSSELNVNALLLGDSALYLCASGTRNRAINYGYTFGSGTRLTVV.

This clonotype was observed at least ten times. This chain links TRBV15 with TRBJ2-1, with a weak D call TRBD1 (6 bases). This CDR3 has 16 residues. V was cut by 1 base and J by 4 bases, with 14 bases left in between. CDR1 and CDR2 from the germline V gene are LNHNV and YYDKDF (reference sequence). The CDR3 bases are TGTGCCACCAGCAGAGTTATTGGGACACCTTACAATGAGCAGTTCTTC. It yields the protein CATSRVIGTPYNEQFF. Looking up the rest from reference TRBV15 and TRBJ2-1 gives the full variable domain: DAMVIQNPRYQVTQFGKPVTLSCSQTLNHNVMYWYQQKSSQAPKLLFHYYDKDFNNEADTPDNFQSRRPNTSFCFLDIRSPGLGDTAMYLCATSRVIGTPYNEQFFGPGTRLTVL.

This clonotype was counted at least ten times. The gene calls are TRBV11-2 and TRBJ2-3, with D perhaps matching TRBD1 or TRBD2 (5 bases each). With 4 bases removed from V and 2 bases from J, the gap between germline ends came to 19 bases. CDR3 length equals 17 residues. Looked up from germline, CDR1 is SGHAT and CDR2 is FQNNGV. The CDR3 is CASSSFSPGPFTDTQYF. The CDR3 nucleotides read TGTGCCAGCAGCTCTTTCTCGCCGGGACCCTTCACAGATACGCAGTATTTT.

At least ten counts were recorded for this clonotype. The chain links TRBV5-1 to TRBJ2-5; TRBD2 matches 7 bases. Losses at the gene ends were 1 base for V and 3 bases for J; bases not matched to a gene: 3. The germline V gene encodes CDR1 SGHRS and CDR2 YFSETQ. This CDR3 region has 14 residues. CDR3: CASSLNLAEETQYF. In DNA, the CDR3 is TGCGCCAGCAGCTTGAACCTAGCGGAAGAGACCCAGTACTTC.

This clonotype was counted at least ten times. The CDR3 DNA follows: TGTGCCAGCAGTGAAGTGGGAGCCCGTGGAGATACGCAGTATTTT. It yields the protein CASSEVGARGDTQYF. J is TRBJ2-3 and V is TRBV2, with D tentatively TRBD2 (5 bases). This CDR3 is 15 amino acids long. V was shortened by 1 base and J by 5 bases, with 13 bases between the two germline ends. Per germline, CDR1 SNHLY and CDR2 FYNNEI. The whole variable domain, filled in from reference TRBV2 and TRBJ2-3, reads EPEVTQTPSHQVTQMGQEVILRCVPISNHLYFYWYRQILGQKVEFLVSFYNNEISEKSEIFDDQFSVERPDGSNFTLKIRSTKLEDSAMYFCASSEVGARGDTQYFGPGTRLTVL.

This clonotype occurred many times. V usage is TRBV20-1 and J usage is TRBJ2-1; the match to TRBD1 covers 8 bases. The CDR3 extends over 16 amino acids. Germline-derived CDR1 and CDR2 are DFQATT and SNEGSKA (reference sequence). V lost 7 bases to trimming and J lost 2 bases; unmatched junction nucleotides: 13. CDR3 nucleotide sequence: TGCAGTGTTATACAAAGACAGGGGCGAGCCTACAATGAGCAGTTCTTC. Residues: CSVIQRQGRAYNEQFF.

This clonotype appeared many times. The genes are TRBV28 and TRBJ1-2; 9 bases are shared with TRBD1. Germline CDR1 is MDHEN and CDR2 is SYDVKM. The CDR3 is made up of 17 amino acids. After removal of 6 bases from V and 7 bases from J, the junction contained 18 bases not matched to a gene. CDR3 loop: CASSPNAQGARLSGYTF. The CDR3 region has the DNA TGTGCCAGCAGCCCTAACGCACAGGGGGCGCGTTTATCTGGCTACACCTTC.

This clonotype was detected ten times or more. The CDR3 loop reads CASSPKPGQAHTDTQYF. In DNA form, the CDR3 reads TGTGCCAGCAGCCCCAAACCGGGACAGGCCCACACAGATACGCAGTATTTT. The chain is built from TRBV7-2 and TRBJ2-3; 8 bases match TRBD1. V trimming: 5 bases; J trimming: 2 bases; junction bases outside the gene matches: 12. This CDR3 is 17 amino acids long. From germline, CDR1 is SGHTA and CDR2 FQGNSA.

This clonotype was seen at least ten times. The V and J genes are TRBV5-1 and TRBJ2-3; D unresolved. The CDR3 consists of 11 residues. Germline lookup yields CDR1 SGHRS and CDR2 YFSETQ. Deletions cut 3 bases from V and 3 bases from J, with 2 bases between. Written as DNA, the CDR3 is TGCGCCAGCAGCTGGACAGATACGCAGTATTTT. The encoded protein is CASSWTDTQYF.

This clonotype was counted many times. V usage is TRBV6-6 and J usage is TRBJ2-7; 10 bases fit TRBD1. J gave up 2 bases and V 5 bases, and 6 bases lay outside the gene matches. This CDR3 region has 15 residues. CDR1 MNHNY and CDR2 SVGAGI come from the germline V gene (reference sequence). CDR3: CASSTGQGPTYEQYF. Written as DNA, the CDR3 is TGTGCCAGCAGTACGGGACAGGGGCCAACCTACGAGCAGTACTTC.

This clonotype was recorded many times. This CDR3 reads CASIGLYSRDAFTPLHF. The CDR3 DNA reads TGCGCCAGCATAGGCCTTTACAGCCGGGACGCTTTCACACCCCTCCACTTT. The chain carries TRBV10-2 and TRBJ1-6; D is possibly TRBD1 (5 bases). V shed 7 bases and J shed 11 bases, with 27 bases lying between them. Germline V CDR1 and CDR2: WSHSY, SAAADI. The CDR3 is 17 residues long.